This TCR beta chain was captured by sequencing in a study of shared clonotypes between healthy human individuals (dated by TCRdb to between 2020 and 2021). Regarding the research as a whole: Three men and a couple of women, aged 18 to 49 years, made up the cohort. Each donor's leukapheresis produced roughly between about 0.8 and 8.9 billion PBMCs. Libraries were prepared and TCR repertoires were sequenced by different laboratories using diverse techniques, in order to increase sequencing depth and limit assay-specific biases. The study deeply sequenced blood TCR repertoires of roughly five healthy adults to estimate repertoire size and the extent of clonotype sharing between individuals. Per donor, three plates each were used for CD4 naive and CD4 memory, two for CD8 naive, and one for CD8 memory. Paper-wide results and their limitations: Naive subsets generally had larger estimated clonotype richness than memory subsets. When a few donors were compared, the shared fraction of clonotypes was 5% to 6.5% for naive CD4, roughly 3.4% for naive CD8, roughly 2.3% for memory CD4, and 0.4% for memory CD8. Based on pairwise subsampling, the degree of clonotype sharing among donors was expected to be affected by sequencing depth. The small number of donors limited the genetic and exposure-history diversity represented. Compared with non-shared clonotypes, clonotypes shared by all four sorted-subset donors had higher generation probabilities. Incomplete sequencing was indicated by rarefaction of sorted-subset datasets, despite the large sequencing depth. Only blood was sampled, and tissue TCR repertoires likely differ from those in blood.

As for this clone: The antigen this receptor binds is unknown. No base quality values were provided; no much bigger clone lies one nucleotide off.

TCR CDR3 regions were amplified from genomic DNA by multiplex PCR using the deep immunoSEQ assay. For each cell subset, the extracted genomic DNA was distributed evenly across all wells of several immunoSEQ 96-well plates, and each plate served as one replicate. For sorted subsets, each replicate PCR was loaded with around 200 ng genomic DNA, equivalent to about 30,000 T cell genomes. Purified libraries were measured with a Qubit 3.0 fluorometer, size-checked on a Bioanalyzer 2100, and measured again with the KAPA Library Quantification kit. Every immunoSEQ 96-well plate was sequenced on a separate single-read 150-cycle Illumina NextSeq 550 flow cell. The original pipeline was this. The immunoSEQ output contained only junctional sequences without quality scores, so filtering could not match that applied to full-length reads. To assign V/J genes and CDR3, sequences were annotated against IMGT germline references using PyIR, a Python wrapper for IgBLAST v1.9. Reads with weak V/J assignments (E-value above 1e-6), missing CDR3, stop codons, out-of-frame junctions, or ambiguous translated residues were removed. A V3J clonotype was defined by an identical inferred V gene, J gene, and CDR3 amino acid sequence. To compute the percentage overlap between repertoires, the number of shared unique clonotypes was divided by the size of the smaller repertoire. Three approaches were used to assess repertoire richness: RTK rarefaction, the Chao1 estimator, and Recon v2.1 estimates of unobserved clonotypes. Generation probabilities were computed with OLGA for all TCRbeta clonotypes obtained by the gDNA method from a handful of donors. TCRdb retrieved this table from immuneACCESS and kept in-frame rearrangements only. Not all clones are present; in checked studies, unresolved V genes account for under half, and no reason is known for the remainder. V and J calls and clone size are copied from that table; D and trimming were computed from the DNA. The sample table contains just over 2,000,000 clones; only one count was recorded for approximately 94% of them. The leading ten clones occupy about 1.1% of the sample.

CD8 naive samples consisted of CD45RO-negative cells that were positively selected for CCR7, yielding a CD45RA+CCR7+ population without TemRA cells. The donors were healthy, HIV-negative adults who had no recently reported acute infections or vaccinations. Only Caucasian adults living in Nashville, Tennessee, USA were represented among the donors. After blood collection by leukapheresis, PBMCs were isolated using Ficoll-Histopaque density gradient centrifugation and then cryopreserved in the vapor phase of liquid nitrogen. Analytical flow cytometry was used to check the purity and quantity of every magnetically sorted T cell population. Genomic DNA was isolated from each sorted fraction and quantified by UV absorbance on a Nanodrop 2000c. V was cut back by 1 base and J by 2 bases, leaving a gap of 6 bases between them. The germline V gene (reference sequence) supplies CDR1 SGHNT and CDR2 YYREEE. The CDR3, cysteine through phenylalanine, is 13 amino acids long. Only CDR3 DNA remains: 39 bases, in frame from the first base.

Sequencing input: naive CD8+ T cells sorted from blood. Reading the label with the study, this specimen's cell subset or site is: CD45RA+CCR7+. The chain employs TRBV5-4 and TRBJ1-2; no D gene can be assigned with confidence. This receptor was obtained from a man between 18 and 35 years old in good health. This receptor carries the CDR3 CASSLYSNYGYTF. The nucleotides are TGTGCCAGCAGCTTGTACAGCAACTATGGCTACACCTTC. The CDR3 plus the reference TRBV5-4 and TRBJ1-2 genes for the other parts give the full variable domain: ETGVTQSPTHLIKTRGQQVTLRCSSQSGHNTVSWYQQALGQGPQFIFQYYREEENGRGNFPPRFSGLQFPNYSSELNVNALELDDSALYLCASSLYSNYGYTFGSGTRLTVV.